This TCR beta chain was found in a study of OX40 agonist ivuxolimab in advanced cancers. About the study: Partial responses were achieved by three patients, of whom one had hepatocellular carcinoma and two had cutaneous melanoma. The study's findings and limits: The mean number of expanded clones was higher in CD8+ T cells than in CD4+.

V was clipped by 7 bases and J by 7 bases, with 11 bases between them. Germline V gene data show CDR1 as WNHNN and CDR2 as SYGVQD (reference sequence). The CDR3 is made up of 13 amino acids. The repertoire was sequenced with immunoSEQ multiplex PCR; TCRdb's copy has only in-frame clones and lacks some. Of some 40,000 clones in the sample, just under 85% were seen once. Remarks on this clone: Its antigen is undetermined.

The rearrangement uses TRBV10-1 and TRBJ1-6, with D tentatively TRBD1 (5 bases). The receptor was derived from an adult with an advanced solid tumor such as melanoma, head and neck, liver or kidney cancer. The sample consisted of CD4+ or CD8+ T cells sorted from blood, taken in a trial of the OX40 agonist ivuxolimab. CDR3 in DNA: TGCGCCAGCACCACAGGCCCAAATTCACCCCTCCACTTT. This gives the protein CASTTGPNSPLHF.